This T cell receptor (beta chain) was identified in a study of T cell repertoires in cytomegalovirus infection. Study-level information: Public TCR beta signatures were indicative of both CMV infection and a matching HLA type.

Whole-study findings and limits: Summed frequency of public TCR beta families distinguished CMV carriers with the relevant HLA.

TCRdb re-derived calls from the reads in MiXCR, one entry per CDR3 protein. The top ten hold 31% of the sample, which has some 120,000 distinct CDR3 sequences, about a tenth seen once. This clonotype was recorded a few times. Its antigen remains unknown. The length of the CDR3 is 12 residues. The ends were cut back, 5 bases at V and 5 bases at J, with 7 bases in the middle. Per germline, CDR1 SEHNR and CDR2 FQNEAQ (reference sequence). This TCR was recovered from a human donor in good health (CMV status not recorded). Some clones in this sample may be carry-over from other donors' samples. V is TRBV7-9 and J is TRBJ2-1; D not resolved. Sequenced input: PBMCs, sequenced either directly or after in vitro stimulation (not recorded which). The CDR3 reads CASSPRHNEQFF. For the CDR3, the DNA is TGTGCCAGCAGCCCACGTCACAATGAGCAGTTCTTC.